This paragraph reports one T cell receptor beta chain. The CDR3 contains 12 residues. The V segment lost 10 bases and the J segment 11 bases; nucleotides outside the gene matches: 13. Germline V CDR1 and CDR2: ENHRY, SYGVKD. These data come from a study of blood T cell repertoires in COVID-19. Using immunoSEQ multiplex PCR, the repertoire was profiled, and TCRdb retains in-frame clones only, with some absent. The data show 200,000 to 300,000 clones, more than 85% seen once. The receptor comes from a woman aged 55-70 years with COVID-19, enrolled during active disease. Sequencing was carried out using peripheral blood. This chain uses TRBV10-3 with TRBJ1-1; 7 bases are a match to TRBD1. The CDR3 coding sequence is TGTGCCAGCTGGGACAGTGGCCTTCCTGCTTTCTTT. Encoded protein: CASWDSGLPAFF.